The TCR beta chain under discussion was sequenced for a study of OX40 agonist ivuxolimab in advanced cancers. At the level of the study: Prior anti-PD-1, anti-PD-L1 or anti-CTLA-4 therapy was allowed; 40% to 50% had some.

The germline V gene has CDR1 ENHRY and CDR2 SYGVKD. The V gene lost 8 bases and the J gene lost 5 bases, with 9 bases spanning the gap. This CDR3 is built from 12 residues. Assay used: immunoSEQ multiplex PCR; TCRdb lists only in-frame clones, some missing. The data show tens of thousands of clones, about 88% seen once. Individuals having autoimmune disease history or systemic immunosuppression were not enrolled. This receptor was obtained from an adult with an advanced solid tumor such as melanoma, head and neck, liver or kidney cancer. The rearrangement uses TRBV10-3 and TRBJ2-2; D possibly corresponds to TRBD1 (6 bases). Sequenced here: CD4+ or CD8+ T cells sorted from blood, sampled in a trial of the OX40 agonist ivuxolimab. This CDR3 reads CAIGTRTGELFF. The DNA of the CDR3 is TGTGCCATCGGGACAAGGACCGGGGAGCTGTTTTTT.